The clone carrying this T cell receptor beta chain was picked up a small number of times. This entry belongs to a study of patients and donors after allogeneic stem cell transplantation. The germline V gene encodes CDR1 SGHRS and CDR2 YFSETQ. CDR3 length equals 14 residues. The V end lost 0 bases, the J end lost 3 bases, and 9 bases lay between the germline ends. TCRdb re-analysed the RT-PCR reads in MiXCR, keeping a single row per CDR3 protein. The table includes about 200,000 distinct CDR3 sequences, about 37% detected once. The sequenced material came from blood, either unsorted or a sorted T cell fraction (not recorded which). The sequence derives from a human donor who was either an allogeneic HSCT recipient or a stem cell or donor lymphocyte infusion donor (not recorded which). It is not recorded whose cells these are; they may come from a transplant donor. V is TRBV5-1 and J is TRBJ1-2; D is undetermined. The CDR3 reads CASSLVNIDYGYTF. In DNA, the CDR3 is TGCGCCAGCAGCTTGGTGAACATTGACTATGGCTACACCTTC.